The following is a TCR beta chain sequence with its context. The antigen remains unidentified. Trimming took 3 bases from V and 6 from J, leaving 6 bases between them. The germline gives CDR1 SGHTA, CDR2 FQGNSA. This CDR3 contains 12 residues. This record comes from a study of T cell responses to AZD1222 COVID-19 vaccine. Study at large: Pooled samples include second doses given at about 4 or 12 weeks.

Some clones are missing from TCRdb's copy, which holds only in-frame ones; the method was immunoSEQ multiplex PCR. The table includes about 120,000 clones, approximately 88% detected once. Whole-study results and caveats: As reported, nearly half of all spike-specific TCRs target variant regions that are unmutated. The study found Spike-specific TCR breadth and depth rose after two AZD1222 doses. Seropositive status at baseline applied to only six AZD1222 recipients.

This receptor was taken from an adult in good health. The rearrangement uses TRBV7-2 and TRBJ1-5, with D possibly being TRBD1 (5 bases). This sample comprised peripheral blood, obtained on day 0 of AZD1222 vaccination. The CDR3 nucleotides are TGTGCCAGCAGCTTCGGGGGTCAGCCCCAGCATTTT. Its protein is CASSFGGQPQHF. Complete variable domain (other parts from reference TRBV7-2 and TRBJ1-5): GAGVSQSPSNKVTEKGKDVELRCDPISGHTALYWYRQSLGQGLEFLIYFQGNSAPDKSGLPSDRFSAERTGGSVSTLTIQRTQQEDSAVYLCASSFGGQPQHFGDGTRLSIL.